This TCR beta chain was identified in a study of beta chain features in type 1 diabetes. Overall study results and limits: Cells with high TCR expression could be over-represented when cDNA is sequenced. It was among patients, rather than healthy donors, that naive, central memory and Treg TCRB repertoires appeared more similar.

Remarks on this clone: Its antigen is unknown.

The CDR3 spans 14 residues. Germline assignment: CDR1 KGHSH and CDR2 LQKENI. The V and J ends lost 0 bases and 3 bases, in that order; junction bases with no gene match: 2. Expressed TCRB transcripts got sequenced, as all isolated RNA was reverse transcribed. The table came from immunoSEQ multiplex PCR; TCRdb's copy has only in-frame clones and leaves some out. This table has a few hundred thousand clones, about 14% appearing once. The source material was naive CD4+ T cells from blood. The chain links TRBV18 to TRBJ2-7; TRBD1 agrees at 7 bases. The TCR comes from a woman between 18 and 29 years old in good health. The DNA for the CDR3 is TGTGCCAGCTCACCACCCGGACAGGACTACGAGCAGTACTTC. Protein sequence: CASSPPGQDYEQYF.